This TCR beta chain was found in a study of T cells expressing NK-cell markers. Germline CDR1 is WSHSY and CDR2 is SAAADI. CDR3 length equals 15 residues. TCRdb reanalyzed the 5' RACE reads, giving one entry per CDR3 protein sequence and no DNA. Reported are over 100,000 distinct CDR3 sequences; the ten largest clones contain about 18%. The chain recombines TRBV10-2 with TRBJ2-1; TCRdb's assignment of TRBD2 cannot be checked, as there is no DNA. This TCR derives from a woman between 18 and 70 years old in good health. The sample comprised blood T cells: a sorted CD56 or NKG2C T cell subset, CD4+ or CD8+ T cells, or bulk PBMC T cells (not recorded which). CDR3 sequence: CASSPGLAGGVEQFF.